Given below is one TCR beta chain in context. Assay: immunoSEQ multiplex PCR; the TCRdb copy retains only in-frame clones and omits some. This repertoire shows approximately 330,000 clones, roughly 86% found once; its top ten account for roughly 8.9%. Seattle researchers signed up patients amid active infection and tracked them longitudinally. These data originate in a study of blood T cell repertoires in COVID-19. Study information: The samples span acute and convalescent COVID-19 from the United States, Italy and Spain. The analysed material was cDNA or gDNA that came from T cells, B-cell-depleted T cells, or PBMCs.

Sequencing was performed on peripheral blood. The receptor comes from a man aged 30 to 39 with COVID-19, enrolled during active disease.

CDR3 residues: CASSLVASGRAWDEQYF. In nucleotides, the CDR3 is TGTGCCAGCAGCTTAGTTGCTAGCGGGAGGGCCTGGGACGAGCAGTACTTC. The chain joins TRBV7-9 to TRBJ2-7; 12 positions match TRBD2. With V trimmed by 1 base and J by 5 bases, 9 bases remained unmatched. There are 17 residues in the CDR3. In germline, CDR1 is SEHNR, CDR2 FQNEAQ (reference sequence).